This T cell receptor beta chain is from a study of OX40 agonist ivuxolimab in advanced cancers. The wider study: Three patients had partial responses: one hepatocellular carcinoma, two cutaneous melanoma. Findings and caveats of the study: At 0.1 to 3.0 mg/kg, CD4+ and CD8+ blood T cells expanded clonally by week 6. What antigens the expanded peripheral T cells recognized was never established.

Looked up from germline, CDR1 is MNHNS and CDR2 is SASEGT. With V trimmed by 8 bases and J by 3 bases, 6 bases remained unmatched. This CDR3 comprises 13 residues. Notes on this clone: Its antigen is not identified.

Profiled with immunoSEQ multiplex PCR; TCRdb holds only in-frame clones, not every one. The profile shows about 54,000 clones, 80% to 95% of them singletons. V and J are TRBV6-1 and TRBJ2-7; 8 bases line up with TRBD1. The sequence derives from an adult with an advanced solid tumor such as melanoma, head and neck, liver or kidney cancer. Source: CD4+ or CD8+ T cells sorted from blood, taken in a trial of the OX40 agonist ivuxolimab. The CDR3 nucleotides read TGTGCCAGCGAGGCAGGGGGCTTCTACGAGCAGTACTTC. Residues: CASEAGGFYEQYF.